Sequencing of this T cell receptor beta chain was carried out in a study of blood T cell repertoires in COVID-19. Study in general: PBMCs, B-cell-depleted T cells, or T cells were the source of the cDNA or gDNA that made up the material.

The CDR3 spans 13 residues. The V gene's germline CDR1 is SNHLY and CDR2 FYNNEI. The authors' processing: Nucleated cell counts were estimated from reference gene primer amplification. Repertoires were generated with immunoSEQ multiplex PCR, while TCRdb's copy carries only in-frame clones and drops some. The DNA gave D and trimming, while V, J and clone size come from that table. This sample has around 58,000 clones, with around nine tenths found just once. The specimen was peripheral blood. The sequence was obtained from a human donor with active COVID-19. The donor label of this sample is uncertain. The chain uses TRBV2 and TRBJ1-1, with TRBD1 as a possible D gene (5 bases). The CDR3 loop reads CGMRRGEGTEAFF. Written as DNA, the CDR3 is TGTGGCATGCGTCGGGGGGAAGGCACTGAAGCTTTCTTT. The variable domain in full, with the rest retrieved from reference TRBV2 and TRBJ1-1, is EPEVTQTPSHQVTQMGQEVILRCVPISNHLYFYWYRQILGQKVEFLVSFYNNEISEKSEIFDDQFSVERPDGSNFTLKIRSTKLEDSAMYFCGMRRGEGTEAFFGQGTRLTVV.